This TCR beta chain was obtained from a study of early T cells in non-severe SARS-CoV-2 infection (dated by TCRdb to the early 2020s). About the study as a whole: TCR sequencing used bulk RNA from unsorted whole blood, so alpha and beta chains could not be paired. General findings and caveats noted by the study authors: VDJdb matching was skewed toward anti-spike CD8 responses, so virus-specific expansions were likely underestimated and private and CD4 specificities were missed.

This clonotype was seen many times. The target of this receptor is not known. Qualities for individual bases were not recorded, and no much larger clone is one base off. To prepare the library, 5' RACE was applied. The sequencer listed for this sample is NextSeq 500. The TCR library protocol attached unique molecular identifiers to individual cDNA molecules to correct for sequencing error and PCR bias. Both TCR alpha and beta chains were sequenced, and tight co-correlation was observed between alpha and beta sequence abundances in each sample. Processing in the source paper ran as follows. Decombinator V4 was used to annotate TCR sequences for V gene, J gene and CDR3. TCRs were defined as expanded if a significant change between any two time points was detected under a Poisson model with p below 0.0001. Abundances of TCRs were expressed as counts per million after normalisation to the total number of TCRs sequenced in each sample. TRAV1-2 paired with TRAJ12, TRAJ20 or TRAJ33 defined MAIT TCRs, while TRAV10 paired with TRAJ18 defined iNKT TCRs. VDJdb, accessed on 1 November 2021, was searched for TCRs annotated for CMV, EBV and SARS-CoV-2, and TCRs annotated for more than one antigen were excluded. The public sequencing data were trimmed at Q25 with fastp and processed into clonotypes with MiXCR by TCRdb, which kept only in-frame beta chains. Records with the same CDR3 protein are collapsed into one entry carrying the most frequent genes and DNA. The V and J calls here are based on TCRdb, not the publication. This sample is represented by 55,000 to 65,000 distinct CDR3 sequences; less than 14% of them were singletons. The ten largest clones capture around 1.8% of the sample.

The CDR3 contains 13 residues, cysteine and phenylalanine counted. Only the CDR3 DNA is retained, 39 bases long and in frame from the first base. From a lookup of the germline V gene (reference sequence), CDR1 and CDR2 are GTSNPN and SVGIG. V trim: 5 bases; J trim: 1 base; unmatched bases: 2. Set within a cohort of healthcare workers in London, UK, this nested case-control study involved weekly PCR testing of nasopharyngeal swabs along with blood sampling. Healthcare workers were enrolled in the week of the UK lockdown, from 23 to 31 March 2020, and were followed every week for up to roughly 16 weeks.

Sequencing used whole blood. This receptor was identified in an adult who was a healthcare worker with PCR-confirmed SARS-CoV-2 infection or an uninfected control (not recorded which). The chain is encoded by TRBV30 joined to TRBJ1-5; a stretch of 7 junction bases matches TRBD1. The nucleotides are TGTGCCTGGGCGGGACAGAGCAATCAGCCCCAGCATTTT. The translation is CAWAGQSNQPQHF. Supplemented by the reference TRBV30 and TRBJ1-5 proteins around the CDR3, the complete variable domain is SQTIHQWPATLVQPVGSPLSLECTVEGTSNPNLYWYRQAAGRGLQLLFYSVGIGQISSEVPQNLSASRPQDRQFILSSKKLLLSDSGFYLCAWAGQSNQPQHFGDGTRLSIL.